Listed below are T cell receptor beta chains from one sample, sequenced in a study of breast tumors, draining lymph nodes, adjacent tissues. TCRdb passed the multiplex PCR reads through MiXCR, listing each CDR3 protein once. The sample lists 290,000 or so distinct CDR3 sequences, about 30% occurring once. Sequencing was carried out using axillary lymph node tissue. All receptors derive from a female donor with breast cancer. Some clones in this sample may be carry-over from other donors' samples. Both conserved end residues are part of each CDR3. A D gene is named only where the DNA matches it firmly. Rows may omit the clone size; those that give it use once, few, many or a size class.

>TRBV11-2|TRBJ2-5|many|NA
TGTGCCAGCAGCTTAGGTCACAAAGAGACCCAGTACTTC
CASSLGHKETQYF
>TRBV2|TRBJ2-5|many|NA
TGTGCCAGCCACCGGGACTACCAAGAGACCCAGTACTTC
CASHRDYQETQYF
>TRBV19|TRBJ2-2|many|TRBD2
TGTGCCAGTAGTATAGTCAACCCTAGCGGGACCGGGGAGCTGTTTTTT
CASSIVNPSGTGELFF
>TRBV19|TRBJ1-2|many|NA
TGTGCCAGTAGTATACCCGGAGCCTATGGCTACACCTTC
CASSIPGAYGYTF
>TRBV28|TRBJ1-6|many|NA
NA
CASCNRGIHPSTF
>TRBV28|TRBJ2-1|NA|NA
TGTGCCAGCAGTCGTACAGGACTGGACGAAGGGCTTGAGCAGTTCTTC
CASSRTGLDEGLEQFF
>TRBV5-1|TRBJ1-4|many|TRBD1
TGCGCCAGGGGGAGGGGGCCCAATGAAAAACTGTTTTTT
CARGRGPNEKLFF
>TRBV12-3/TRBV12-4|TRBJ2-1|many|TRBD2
TGTGCCAGCAGTTTAGGTCGGGAGGGCCGCAATGAGCAGTTCTTC
CASSLGREGRNEQFF
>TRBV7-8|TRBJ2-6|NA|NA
TGTGCCAGCAGCTTAGCCCCAGGGGCCAACGTCCTGACTTTC
CASSLAPGANVLTF
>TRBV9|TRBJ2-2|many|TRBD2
TGTGCCAGCAAGCGGGACGGGGGCACCGGGGAGCTGTTTTTT
CASKRDGGTGELFF
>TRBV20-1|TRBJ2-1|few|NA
TGCAGTGCTAGAGATGGTGGGGAGCTGAGAATTAAGAATGAGCAGTTCTTC
CSARDGGELRIKNEQFF
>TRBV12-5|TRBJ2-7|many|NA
TGTGCTAGTGGGGGGGTCCGGGGCTACGAGCAGTACTTC
CASGGVRGYEQYF
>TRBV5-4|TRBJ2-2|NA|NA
TGTGCCAGCAGCTTGGCGGCCGACACCGGGGAGCTGTTTTTT
CASSLAADTGELFF
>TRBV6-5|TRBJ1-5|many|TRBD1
TGTGCCAGCGCCCCCGAGTTTACAGGGGATCAGCCCCAGCATTTT
CASAPEFTGDQPQHF
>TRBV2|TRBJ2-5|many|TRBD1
TGTGCCAGCAGAAGACAGGGACGGGAGACCCAGTACTTC
CASRRQGRETQYF
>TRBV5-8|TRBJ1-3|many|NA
TGTGCCAGCAGCTCGGGATTAAGGGCCTCTGGAAACACCATATATTTT
CASSSGLRASGNTIYF
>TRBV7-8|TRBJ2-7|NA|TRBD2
TGTGCCAGCAGCAATCTAATGACTAGCGCAACCTACGGGCAGTACTTC
CASSNLMTSATYGQYF
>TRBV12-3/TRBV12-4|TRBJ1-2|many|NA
TGTGCCAGCAGTTTAGGGCCAAATGGCTACACCTTC
CASSLGPNGYTF
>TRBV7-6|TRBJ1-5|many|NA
TGTGCCAGCAGCTCCGGTGGCAATCAGCCCCAGCATTTT
CASSSGGNQPQHF
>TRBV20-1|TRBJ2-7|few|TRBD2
TGCAGTGCGAATTCGGGACTAGCGGGAACCTACGAGCAGTACTTC
CSANSGLAGTYEQYF
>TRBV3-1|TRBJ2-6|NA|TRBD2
TGTGCCAGCAGCCCACTAGCGGGAGCGGCTGGGGCCAACGTCCTGACTTTC
CASSPLAGAAGANVLTF
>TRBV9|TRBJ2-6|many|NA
TGTGCCAGCAGCGTAGGGACAGATGGCTCTGGGGCCAACGTCCTGACTTTC
CASSVGTDGSGANVLTF
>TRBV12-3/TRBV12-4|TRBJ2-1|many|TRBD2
TGTGCCAGCAGCCGGGAGGACAATGAGCAGTTCTTC
CASSREDNEQFF
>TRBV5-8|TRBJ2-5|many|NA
TGTGCCAGCAGCCATGACAGGAGGGAGACCCAGTACTTC
CASSHDRRETQYF
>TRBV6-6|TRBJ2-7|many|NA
TGTGCCAGCAGTCACGGGGTGGACGGAGCCTACGAGCAGTACTTC
CASSHGVDGAYEQYF
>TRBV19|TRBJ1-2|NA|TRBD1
TGTGCCAGTAGTATGAGGGGACAGGGGGTCTATGGCTACACCTTC
CASSMRGQGVYGYTF
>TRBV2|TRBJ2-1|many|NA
TGTGCCAGCAGTGACTGGCCGACTCAGTTCTTC
CASSDWPTQFF
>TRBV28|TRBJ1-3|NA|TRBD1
TGTGCCAGCGGCTCCCCCGGGACAGGGATGGGAAACACCATATATTTT
CASGSPGTGMGNTIYF
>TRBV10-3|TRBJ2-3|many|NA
TGTGCCATCGCTAACGGGGGCGGAGATACGCAGTATTTT
CAIANGGGDTQYF